The source of this TCR beta chain is a study of blood T cells in healthy people across ages. Study summary: Capture via template switching afforded approximately one barcoded beta molecule per two T cells.

CDR3 size: 16 residues. Combining a sample-barcoded 5' primer with a J-beta primer mix, a second PCR ran for roughly 7 to 12 cycles. MiXCR was run by TCRdb on the 5' RACE reads, yielding one entry per CDR3 protein. This sample has 1.2 million to 1.5 million distinct CDR3 sequences, with roughly 45% found just once. The study's findings and limits: Considered underestimates were the diversity estimates obtained from one million T cells.

Approximately 9.1 milliliters was the volume of peripheral blood drawn from each donor. Comments on this clonotype: Its target is unknown.

This chain joins TRBV21-1 and TRBJ1-2; the table's D call of TRBD1 was not tested on the DNA. TRBV21-1 has pseudogene status. The clonotype originates from a woman between 18 and 30 years old in good health. Specimen: blood. CDR3 sequence (DNA): TGTGCCAGCAGCAAAGGATGTTCTTCAGGGGGAGGTGGCTACACCTTC. Translation gives CASSKGCSSGGGGYTF.